This TCR beta chain emerged from a study of cytomegalovirus exposure and HLA in healthy donors. CDR1 and CDR2 from the germline V gene are SGHTA and FQGNSA. The V end lost 4 bases, the J end lost 2 bases, and 17 bases lay between the germline ends. The CDR3 totals 16 residues. Vbeta (60) and Jbeta (13) primers were used in the PCR. TCRdb keeps only in-frame clones here, not all; method: immunoSEQ multiplex PCR. The table lists tens of thousands of clones, 70% to 80% of them singletons, with over 7.5% in the top ten. The receptor comes from a man in his forties in good health and CMV-seropositive. The chain has TRBV7-2 and TRBJ2-5; tentatively, D is TRBD2 (6 bases). The material sequenced was PBMCs. The CDR3 coding sequence is TGTGCCAGCAGCTCAGGAGGAAGCGGGCATCAAGAGACCCAGTACTTC. Translation: CASSSGGSGHQETQYF.